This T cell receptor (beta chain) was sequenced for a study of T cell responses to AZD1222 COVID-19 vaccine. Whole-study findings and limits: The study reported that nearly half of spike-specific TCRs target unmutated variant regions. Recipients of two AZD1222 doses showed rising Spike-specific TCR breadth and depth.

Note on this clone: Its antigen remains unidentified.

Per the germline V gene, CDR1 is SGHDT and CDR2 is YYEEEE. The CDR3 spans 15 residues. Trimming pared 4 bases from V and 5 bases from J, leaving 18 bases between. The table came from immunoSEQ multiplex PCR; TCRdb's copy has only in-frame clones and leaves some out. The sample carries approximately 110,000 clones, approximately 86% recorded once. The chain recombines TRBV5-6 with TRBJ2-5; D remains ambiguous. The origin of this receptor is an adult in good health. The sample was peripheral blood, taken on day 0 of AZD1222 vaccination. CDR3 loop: CASSANPGARETQYF. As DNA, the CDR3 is TGTGCCAGCAGCGCAAATCCGGGTGCACGGGAGACCCAGTACTTC.